A single sample is the source of the 20 T cell receptor beta chains below, sequenced in a study of T cell responses to AZD1222 COVID-19 vaccine. The method was immunoSEQ multiplex PCR; TCRdb's version includes in-frame clones alone and lacks a portion of them. Here the sample spans about 130,000 clones, 85% being singletons. The sample consisted of peripheral blood, taken 28 days after the second dose of the MenACWY control vaccine. These receptors were obtained from an adult who received the MenACWY meningococcal vaccine as a control.

V gene TRBV9 combines with J gene TRBJ2-5, with TRBD2 identical over 12 bases. Trimming took 7 bases from V and 4 from J; bases not matched to a gene: 2. Germline V lookup: CDR1 SGDLS, CDR2 YYNGEE. This CDR3 has 13 amino acids. CDR3 bases: TGTGCCAGCGGACTAGCGGGAAGAGAGACCCAGTACTTC. Amino acids: CASGLAGRETQYF.

The rearrangement joins TRBV29-1 to TRBJ1-2; D not resolved. Per germline, CDR1 SQVTM and CDR2 ANQGSEA. CDR3 size: 11 residues. The V and J ends lost 3 bases and 4 bases respectively, with 6 bases between them. CDR3 sequence: CSVEILYGYTF. The CDR3 nucleotides read TGCAGCGTTGAGATACTCTATGGCTACACCTTC.

The CDR3 is CASSQEGLQETQYF. CDR3 nucleotides: TGCGCCAGCAGCCAAGAGGGACTTCAAGAGACCCAGTACTTC. The gene calls are TRBV4-1 and TRBJ2-5, with a weak D call TRBD2 (6 bases). The germline V gene has CDR1 MGHRA and CDR2 YSYEKL. This CDR3 is 14 amino acids long. The V gene lost 0 bases and the J gene lost 2 bases, with 7 bases spanning the gap.

This rearrangement joins TRBV30 to TRBJ2-3; 9 positions match TRBD2. The V gene's germline CDR1 is GTSNPN and CDR2 SVGIG (reference sequence). The V gene end was trimmed by 4 bases and the J gene end by 0 bases; junction bases not matched to a gene: 2. This CDR3 is built from 14 residues. Here the CDR3 reads CAWTSGVSTDTQYF. The CDR3 DNA reads as TGTGCCTGGACTAGCGGGGTTAGCACAGATACGCAGTATTTT.

The chain recombines TRBV6-5 with TRBJ2-2; D is ambiguous. Germline V lookup: CDR1 MNHEY, CDR2 SVGAGI. V lost 6 bases to trimming and J lost 2 bases, with 4 bases between them. This CDR3 is 12 amino acids long. Written as DNA, the CDR3 is TGTGCCAGCAGCCGCAACACCGGGGAGCTGTTTTTT. It specifies CASSRNTGELFF.

The rearrangement links TRBV7-8 to TRBJ2-7; D is possibly TRBD2 (5 bases). The CDR3 has 16 amino acids. V lost 5 bases, J lost 2 bases, and 19 bases lay in between. Germline V lookup: CDR1 SGHVS, CDR2 FQNEAQ. The CDR3 nucleotides are TGTGCCAGCAGCCCAGGACTCCAGCAGGTAACCTACGAGCAGTACTTC. Translated: CASSPGLQQVTYEQYF.

The CDR3 sequence is CASSESLRGHGYTF. In nucleotides, the CDR3 is TGTGCCAGCAGCGAGTCCTTGAGGGGTCATGGCTACACCTTC. This sequence joins TRBV9 and TRBJ1-2; possibly TRBD1 for D (5 bases). CDR3 length: 14 amino acids. Looked up from germline, CDR1 is SGDLS and CDR2 is YYNGEE. Between the trimmed V and J ends, which lost 3 bases and 6 bases, there was a span of 15 bases.

This rearrangement joins TRBV19 to TRBJ2-2; 7 bases match TRBD1. The CDR3 has 15 residues. Germline assignment: CDR1 LNHDA and CDR2 SQIVND (reference sequence). V trimming: 7 bases; J trimming: 0 bases; junction bases outside the gene matches: 5. The CDR3 protein is CASIPTGPNTGELFF. The CDR3 nucleotides are TGTGCCAGTATCCCGACAGGGCCGAACACCGGGGAGCTGTTTTTT.

The CDR3 nucleotides are TGTGCCATCGGTTCGACAGGGTTCCCTGAAAAACTGTTTTTT. This encodes CAIGSTGFPEKLFF. The chain combines TRBV10-3 with TRBJ1-4, with 7 bases that match TRBD1. V shed 8 bases, J shed 7 bases, and the junction held 10 bases outside the gene matches. Germline CDR1 reads ENHRY; CDR2 reads SYGVKD. CDR3 length: 14 amino acids.

The CDR3 nucleotides are TGTGCCAGCAGGCGGACTAGCGGGAGGGGTGGCCACGAGCAGTACTTC. Translating gives CASRRTSGRGGHEQYF. The rearrangement joins TRBV2 to TRBJ2-7, with TRBD2 matching over 15 bases. V was clipped by 6 bases and J by 5 bases; unmatched bases: 8. Germline CDR1 SNHLY, CDR2 FYNNEI. The CDR3 extends over 16 amino acids.

The chain combines TRBV7-9 with TRBJ2-3; unclear D gene. The ends were cut back, 1 base at V and 6 bases at J, with 17 bases in the middle. The CDR3 sequence is 16 residues long. CDR1 SEHNR and CDR2 FQNEAQ come from the germline V gene (reference sequence). CDR3 loop: CASSLGHGQDMDTQYF. In DNA form, the CDR3 reads TGTGCCAGCAGCTTAGGACACGGGCAGGATATGGATACGCAGTATTTT.

DNA of the CDR3: TGCAGCGTTGTGAGTCTTCAAGAGACCCAGTACTTC. It is translated as CSVVSLQETQYF. The chain links TRBV29-1 to TRBJ2-5; D gene uncertain. Looked up from germline, CDR1 is SQVTM and CDR2 is ANQGSEA. There are 12 residues in the CDR3. With 4 bases removed from V and 2 bases from J, the gap between germline ends came to 8 bases.

This chain links TRBV7-2 with TRBJ2-3; D may be TRBD2 (5 bases). The CDR3 has 15 amino acids. The germline CDR1 and CDR2 sequences are SGHTA and FQGNSA. Trimming pared 8 bases from V and 3 bases from J, leaving 18 bases between. CDR3 residues: CASVPSDYLTDTQYF. The CDR3 DNA sequence: TGTGCCAGCGTCCCCAGCGACTACCTGACAGATACGCAGTATTTT.

V usage is TRBV19 and J usage is TRBJ1-2; possibly TRBD1 for D (5 bases). Trimming left V 8 bases short and J 4 bases short, with 14 bases between. The CDR3 runs to 13 residues. CDR1 is LNHDA and CDR2 is SQIVND in the germline V gene (reference sequence). The CDR3 here is CASEPGLSYGYTF. The CDR3 region has the DNA TGTGCCAGTGAGCCGGGACTCAGCTATGGCTACACCTTC.

The chain recombines TRBV27 with TRBJ1-4, with TRBD1 matching 7 bases. CDR3 length: 14 residues. The junction had 7 bases not matched to a gene; V was cut back by 4 bases and J by 8 bases. CDR1 and CDR2 (germline): MNHEY, SMNVEV (reference sequence). The DNA of the CDR3 is TGTGCCAGCAGTTCCACTTTAGGGGGCGAAAAACTGTTTTTT. Translation: CASSSTLGGEKLFF.

The V gene is TRBV5-1, the J gene TRBJ2-2, with TRBD1 matching over 10 bases. The CDR3 is 20 amino acids. V was clipped by 3 bases and J by 7 bases; unmatched bases: 21. Germline values: CDR1 SGHRS, CDR2 YFSETQ. CDR3 residues: CASSSPPPLRQGAMSGELFF. CDR3 DNA: TGCGCCAGCAGCTCCCCACCCCCCCTCCGACAGGGGGCAATGAGCGGGGAGCTGTTTTTT.

This clone was seen only a few times. This chain connects TRBV15 to TRBJ2-7, with D hard to call. Trimming removed 6 bases at V and 0 bases at J, with 9 bases between. Germline-derived CDR1 and CDR2 are LNHNV and YYDKDF (reference sequence). This CDR3 spans 13 amino acids. CDR3 residues: CATRTESSYEQYF. CDR3 bases: TGTGCCACCAGAACGGAGAGCTCCTACGAGCAGTACTTC.

V usage is TRBV15 and J usage is TRBJ1-5; D possibly corresponds to TRBD1 (5 bases). CDR3 length equals 15 residues. Between the trimmed V and J ends, which lost 1 base and 7 bases, there was a span of 14 bases. Germline lookup yields CDR1 LNHNV and CDR2 YYDKDF (reference sequence). CDR3 DNA sequence: TGTGCCACCAGCAGAGCGGGCAGGGTGGGGCAGCCCCAGCATTTT. Translation gives CATSRAGRVGQPQHF. The variable domain in full, completed from reference TRBV15 and TRBJ1-5, reads DAMVIQNPRYQVTQFGKPVTLSCSQTLNHNVMYWYQQKSSQAPKLLFHYYDKDFNNEADTPDNFQSRRPNTSFCFLDIRSPGLGDTAMYLCATSRAGRVGQPQHFGDGTRLSIL.

The chain couples TRBV7-9 to TRBJ1-2; D uncertain. V was pared by 5 bases and J by 2 bases, with 12 bases between. Germline CDR1 and CDR2: SEHNR and FQNEAQ (reference sequence). There are 14 residues in the CDR3. The CDR3 sequence: CASSPPMGNYGYTF. For the CDR3, the DNA is TGTGCCAGCAGCCCTCCCATGGGGAACTATGGCTACACCTTC.

The rearrangement joins TRBV7-8 to TRBJ1-2, with no clear D. Trimming removed 5 bases from V and 5 bases from J, with 12 bases in between. The CDR3 covers 13 residues. The germline V gene encodes CDR1 SGHVS and CDR2 FQNEAQ. The DNA for the CDR3 is TGTGCCAGCAGCCGGGTCGGGAATTATGGCTACACCTTC. Its protein is CASSRVGNYGYTF.